This is a list of T cell receptor beta chains from one sample in a study of T cell repertoires in cytomegalovirus infection. TCRdb analysed the reads with MiXCR anew, one entry per CDR3 protein. The top ten hold about 24% of the sample, which has 500,000 or so distinct CDR3 sequences, approximately 17% seen once. The sample consisted of CD8+ T cells from PBMCs. The receptors come from a human donor in good health (CMV status not recorded). Some clones in this sample may be carry-over from other donors' samples. The CDR3 runs from the conserved cysteine through the conserved F or W. D genes are given only for firm matches. Expanded clones are given a class, and other clones once, few, many or no size at all.

-	TRBV4-2	TRBD2	TRBJ2-5	CASSQGPAGGPETQYF	TGTGCCAGCAGCCAGGGGCCGGCGGGAGGGCCGGAGACCCAGTACTTC
-	TRBV20-1	TRBD2	TRBJ2-7	CSARDIAGVPYEQYF	TGCAGTGCTAGAGATATCGCGGGAGTGCCCTACGAGCAGTACTTC
once	TRBV18	-	TRBJ2-5	CASELGDRPQETQYF	TGTGCCAGCGAGCTAGGGGATCGGCCCCAAGAGACCCAGTACTTC
-	TRBV7-4	-	TRBJ1-4	CASSLVAGATNEKLFF	TGTGCCAGCAGCTTAGTAGCCGGAGCAACTAATGAAAAACTGTTTTTT
few	TRBV5-1	-	TRBJ2-7	CASSLYPTDAYEQYF	TGCGCCAGCAGCTTATATCCGACAGATGCCTACGAGCAGTACTTC
many	TRBV7-2	-	TRBJ2-7	CASSAGPAGEQYF	TGTGCCAGCAGCGCTGGCCCCGCTGGCGAGCAGTACTTC
many	TRBV11-3	TRBD2	TRBJ2-1	CASSRNSGSPHNEQFF	TGTGCCAGCAGCCGCAATAGCGGGAGCCCCCACAATGAGCAGTTCTTC
many	TRBV18	-	TRBJ2-7	CASSPTRDGYEQYF	TGTGCCAGCTCACCGACGAGAGACGGCTACGAGCAGTACTTC
many	TRBV7-2	-	TRBJ1-2	CASSPWTEANYGYTF	TGTGCCAGCAGCCCCTGGACGGAAGCTAACTATGGCTACACCTTC
many	TRBV7-7	-	TRBJ2-3	CASSPGRSPPADTQYF	TGTGCTAGCAGCCCAGGTCGATCCCCCCCGGCAGATACGCAGTATTTT
-	TRBV19	-	TRBJ2-7	CASSPALLQTYEQYF	TGTGCCAGTAGTCCCGCGCTCTTGCAGACCTACGAGCAGTACTTC
few	TRBV6-5	TRBD1	TRBJ2-2	CASSYLPETGTGELFF	TGTGCCAGCAGTTACTTACCCGAGACAGGGACCGGGGAGCTGTTTTTT
many	TRBV11-1	TRBD2	TRBJ2-7	CASSFKGGTYEQYF	TGTGCCAGCAGTTTCAAGGGAGGGACTTACGAGCAGTACTTC
-	TRBV19	-	TRBJ1-1	CASFVGTEAFF	TGTGCCAGTTTCGTCGGGACTGAAGCTTTCTTT
-	TRBV30	TRBD1	TRBJ2-3	CAWSQGAGTDTQYF	TGTGCCTGGAGTCAGGGGGCAGGAACAGATACGCAGTATTTT
few	TRBV6-1	-	TRBJ2-2	CASSHSEGPPGELFF	TGTGCCAGCAGTCATTCCGAGGGTCCCCCCGGGGAGCTGTTTTTT
many	TRBV14	-	TRBJ2-1	CASSQERPAFPYNEQFF	TGTGCCAGCAGCCAAGAAAGGCCGGCTTTTCCTTACAATGAGCAGTTCTTC
many	TRBV27	-	TRBJ1-1	CASSFRAMNTEAFF	TGTGCCAGCAGTTTCCGGGCTATGAACACTGAAGCTTTCTTT
few	TRBV5-6	-	TRBJ1-1	CASSLSFYAEAFF	TGTGCCAGCAGCTTAAGTTTCTACGCTGAAGCTTTCTTT
few	TRBV19	TRBD1	TRBJ1-2	CASSPDRVSPNYGYTF	TGTGCCAGTAGCCCGGACAGGGTATCTCCTAACTATGGCTACACCTTC
many	TRBV4-2	TRBD1	TRBJ2-7	CASSQDLDRVYEQYF	TGTGCCAGCAGCCAAGATTTGGACAGGGTCTACGAGCAGTACTTC
many	TRBV11-1	-	TRBJ2-7	CASSLEWGSSYEQYF	TGTGCCAGCAGCTTAGAATGGGGAAGCTCCTACGAGCAGTACTTC
few	TRBV5-3	TRBD1	TRBJ2-3	CASRTGTDSTDTQYF	TGTGCCAGCAGGACCGGGACAGATAGCACAGATACGCAGTATTTT
-	TRBV27	-	TRBJ2-7	CASAPDRSYEQYF	TGTGCCAGCGCTCCCGACAGATCCTACGAGCAGTACTTC
many	TRBV7-8	-	TRBJ2-5	CASSTQKETQYF	TGTGCCAGCAGCACACAGAAGGAGACCCAGTACTTC
many	TRBV12-3/TRBV12-4	TRBD2	TRBJ2-1	CASSYSGRAHNEQFF	TGTGCCAGCAGTTACAGCGGGAGGGCCCACAATGAGCAGTTCTTC
many	TRBV11-2	TRBD1	TRBJ1-4	CASSSRQGAHEKLFF	TGTGCCAGCAGCTCTCGACAGGGGGCGCACGAAAAACTGTTTTTT
-	TRBV28	-	TRBJ1-3	CASSLYTGSGNTIYF	TGTGCCAGCAGTTTGTACACAGGCTCTGGAAACACCATATATTTT
many	TRBV28	-	TRBJ1-4	CASSRGDGKRNEKLFF	TGTGCCAGCAGCCGTGGGGATGGGAAAAGAAATGAAAAACTGTTTTTT
many	TRBV14	TRBD1	TRBJ2-5	CASSHQGVQETQYF	TGTGCCAGCAGCCATCAGGGGGTACAAGAGACCCAGTACTTC
few	TRBV19	-	TRBJ1-5	CASSILDGSNQPQHF	TGTGCCAGTAGTATCTTGGACGGGTCTAATCAGCCCCAGCATTTT
many	TRBV7-9	TRBD1	TRBJ2-1	CASSSRGQGAYNEQFF	TGTGCCAGCAGCTCCCGCGGGCAGGGGGCCTACAATGAGCAGTTCTTC
few	TRBV6-6	-	TRBJ1-4	CASSYSGRGGRSLGEKLFF	TGTGCCAGCAGTTACTCGGGGAGGGGGGGCCGGAGCCTTGGTGAAAAACTGTTTTTT
few	TRBV7-9	TRBD2	TRBJ2-7	CASSLVPSGSPTYEQYF	TGTGCCAGCAGCTTGGTACCTAGCGGGAGCCCGACCTACGAGCAGTACTTC
many	TRBV6-6	TRBD1	TRBJ1-1	CASSTFEDRVSNTEAFF	TGTGCCAGCAGTACTTTTGAGGACAGGGTGTCGAACACTGAAGCTTTCTTT
few	TRBV20-1	-	TRBJ1-1	CSAWNTEAFF	TGCAGTGCCTGGAACACTGAAGCTTTCTTT
few	TRBV5-4	TRBD2	TRBJ2-5	CASTRGGGETQYF	TGTGCCAGCACGCGGGGGGGGGGAGAGACCCAGTACTTC
few	TRBV20-1	TRBD2	TRBJ2-1	CSALYRGTSGRANNEQFF	TGCAGTGCTCTCTATAGGGGGACTAGCGGGAGGGCCAACAATGAGCAGTTCTTC
few	TRBV5-1	-	TRBJ2-7	CASSLDGLEQYF	TGCGCCAGCAGCTTGGATGGTCTGGAGCAGTACTTC
many	TRBV4-1	TRBD1	TRBJ1-1	CASSQGGPEAFF	TGTGCCAGCAGCCAGGGGGGACCTGAAGCTTTCTTT
-	TRBV7-3	-	TRBJ1-2	CASSPTPDSEGGYTF	TGTGCCAGCAGCCCCACCCCGGACAGCGAGGGGGGCTACACCTTC
-	TRBV9	-	TRBJ1-3	CASSPSGPSGNTIYF	TGTGCCAGCAGCCCCTCCGGTCCGTCGGGAAACACCATATATTTT